These 15 T cell receptor beta chains originate from one sample sequenced in a study of response to subunit inactivated influenza vaccine. TCRdb reprocessed the RT-PCR reads with MiXCR, giving one entry per CDR3 protein. Found here are some 500,000 distinct CDR3 sequences, 10% to 15% of them singletons; the top ten hold 10% to 15%. The sequences come from PBMCs from blood, collected 40 to 50 days after vaccination. These receptors originate from a man aged 50-59 years who received an inactivated influenza vaccine.

The chain combines TRBV5-4 with TRBJ1-2, with D possibly TRBD1 on 6 matching bases. Germline values: CDR1 SGHNT, CDR2 YYREEE (reference sequence). Deletions cut 8 bases from V and 4 bases from J, with 18 bases between. The CDR3 covers 14 residues. The CDR3 nucleotides are TGTGCCAGGGGCCCGGGACACCTCTGCTATGGCTACACCTTC. Translation: CARGPGHLCYGYTF.

The V and J genes are TRBV12-3 or TRBV12-4 and TRBJ1-2; D may be TRBD1 (5 bases). Trimming left V 0 bases short and J 2 bases short, with 10 bases between. This CDR3 is 15 amino acids long. CDR3 residues: CASSLAGDPNYGYTF. CDR3 coding DNA: TGTGCCAGCAGTTTAGCCGGGGACCCGAACTATGGCTACACCTTC.

The V and J genes are TRBV12-3 or TRBV12-4 and TRBJ2-1; no definite D call. The CDR3 is 14 amino acids. The germline V and J ends were trimmed by 4 bases and 3 bases, with 10 bases remaining between them. CDR3 nucleotides: TGTGCCAGCAGTTCTGACTGGTACTACAATGAGCAGTTCTTC. Translating gives CASSSDWYYNEQFF.

The V gene is TRBV12-3 or TRBV12-4, the J gene TRBJ2-3, with TRBD2 identical over 8 bases. The CDR3 loop spans 15 amino acids. V trimming: 3 bases; J trimming: 6 bases; junction bases outside the gene matches: 8. The CDR3 sequence: CASSLSRGGWDTQYF. CDR3 sequence (DNA): TGTGCCAGCAGTTTGAGTCGGGGGGGCTGGGATACGCAGTATTTT.

This chain uses TRBV6-1 with TRBJ1-1; a possible D gene is TRBD1 (6 bases). This CDR3 region has 13 residues. V lost 7 bases to trimming and J lost 1 base, with 10 bases between them. Looked up from germline, CDR1 is MNHNS and CDR2 is SASEGT. CDR3 residues: CASTTTGNTEAFF. CDR3 bases: TGTGCCAGCACCACGACAGGGAACACTGAAGCTTTCTTT.

The chain is built from TRBV5-1 and TRBJ2-5; D may be TRBD1 (6 bases). Germline values: CDR1 SGHRS, CDR2 YFSETQ. V lost 1 base, J lost 6 bases, and 16 bases lay in between. The CDR3 contains 15 residues. The CDR3 sequence: CASSLTTWDIQTQYF. CDR3 DNA: TGCGCCAGCAGCTTGACCACCTGGGACATCCAGACCCAGTACTTC.

The rearrangement links TRBV20-1 to TRBJ2-1; D remains unclear. V shed 0 bases and J shed 6 bases, with 15 bases lying between them. CDR1 and CDR2 from the germline V gene are DFQATT and SNEGSKA (reference sequence). The CDR3 covers 15 residues. In DNA form, the CDR3 reads TGCAGTGCTAGAGACAGGATGGGGATCGGCAATGAGCAGTTCTTC. Its protein product is CSARDRMGIGNEQFF.

V gene TRBV11-2 combines with J gene TRBJ2-3, with TRBD2 matching over 12 bases. Germline V CDR1 and CDR2: SGHAT, FQNNGV. CDR3 length: 18 residues. The J segment lost 5 bases and the V segment lost 2 bases, leaving 11 bases of the junction unmatched. The CDR3 sequence is CASSLTWTSGISGDTQYF. In DNA, the CDR3 is TGTGCCAGCAGCTTAACTTGGACTAGCGGGATCAGTGGAGATACGCAGTATTTT.

J is TRBJ2-3 and V is TRBV29-1; a possible D gene is TRBD1 (6 bases). The V gene lost 3 bases and the J gene lost 6 bases, with 10 bases spanning the gap. The length of the CDR3 is 12 residues. Germline values: CDR1 SQVTM, CDR2 ANQGSEA. In DNA form, the CDR3 reads TGCAGCGTTGAGCCAGGGGCGGATACGCAGTATTTT. This gives the protein CSVEPGADTQYF.

This clonotype was seen only a few times. CDR3 DNA sequence: TGTGCCAGCAGCTTAGTTCGGACTAGCGGGCGTATGTTCACCGGGGAGCTGTTTTTT. It is translated as CASSLVRTSGRMFTGELFF. V and J are TRBV7-8 and TRBJ2-2; 11 bases map to TRBD2. The CDR3 runs 19 residues. CDR1 and CDR2 (germline): SGHVS, FQNEAQ. J gave up 4 bases and V 1 base, and 11 bases lay outside the gene matches.

The chain carries TRBV20-1 and TRBJ2-4; TRBD1 matches at 7 bases. CDR1 is DFQATT and CDR2 is SNEGSKA in the germline V gene (reference sequence). J lost 3 bases, V lost 1 base, and 6 bases had no gene match. The CDR3 covers 15 residues. The CDR3 is CSARASQGFKNIQYF. As DNA, the CDR3 is TGCAGTGCTAGAGCTTCACAGGGGTTCAAAAACATTCAGTACTTC.

This clonotype has just a few counts. The V gene is TRBV7-9, the J gene TRBJ2-5; maybe TRBD2 (5 bases). V was cut by 5 bases and J by 0 bases, with 7 bases left in between. Germline V gene data show CDR1 as SEHNR and CDR2 as FQNEAQ (reference sequence). The CDR3 contains 13 residues. The CDR3 sequence is CASSQRYQETQYF. DNA of the CDR3: TGTGCCAGCAGCCAGCGGTACCAAGAGACCCAGTACTTC.

This clonotype was seen at least ten times. The V call is TRBV29-1, the J call TRBJ2-7, with TRBD1 as a possible D gene (5 bases). The CDR3 spans 13 residues. Trimming took off 1 base at V and 3 bases at J, with 10 bases between the two ends. In germline, CDR1 is SQVTM, CDR2 ANQGSEA. CDR3 loop: CSVEAGNSYEQYF. As DNA, the CDR3 is TGCAGCGTTGAAGCAGGGAACAGCTACGAGCAGTACTTC.

This clonotype was picked up one time. The chain employs TRBV7-9 and TRBJ2-3, with D uncertain. The better agreement between TRBJ1-5 and the DNA end casts doubt on the J call. The CDR3 consists of 14 residues. CDR1 and CDR2 from the germline V gene are SEHNR and FQNEAQ (reference sequence). CDR3 nucleotides: TGTGCCAGCAGCTTAGACAGATTCACAGATACGCAGCATTTT. Translated, it gives CASSLDRFTDTQHF.

The genes are TRBV24-1 and TRBJ1-1; unclear D gene. V was trimmed by 7 bases and J by 2 bases, leaving 13 bases between them. Per germline, CDR1 KGHDR and CDR2 SFDVKD. The CDR3 spans 14 residues. CDR3 coding DNA: TGTGCCACCAGCCCGGACGGAACTAACACTGAAGCTTTCTTT. Translation gives CATSPDGTNTEAFF.